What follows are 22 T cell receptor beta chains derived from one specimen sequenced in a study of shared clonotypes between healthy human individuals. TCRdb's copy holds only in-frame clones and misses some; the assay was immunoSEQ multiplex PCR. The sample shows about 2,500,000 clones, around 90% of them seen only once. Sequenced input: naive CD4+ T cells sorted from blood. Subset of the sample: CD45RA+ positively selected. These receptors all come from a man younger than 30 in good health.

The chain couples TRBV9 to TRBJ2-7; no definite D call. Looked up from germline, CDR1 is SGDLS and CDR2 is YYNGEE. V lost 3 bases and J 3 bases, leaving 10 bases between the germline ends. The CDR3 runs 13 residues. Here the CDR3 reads CASSARNGYEQYF. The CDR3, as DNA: TGTGCCAGCAGCGCCAGGAACGGCTACGAGCAGTACTTC.

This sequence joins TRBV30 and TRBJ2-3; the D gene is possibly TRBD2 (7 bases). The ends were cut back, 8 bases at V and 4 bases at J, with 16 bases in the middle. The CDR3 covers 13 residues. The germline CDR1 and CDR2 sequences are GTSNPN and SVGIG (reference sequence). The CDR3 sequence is CARTRGGSDTQYF. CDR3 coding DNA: TGTGCCCGAACGAGGGGGGGCTCAGATACGCAGTATTTT.

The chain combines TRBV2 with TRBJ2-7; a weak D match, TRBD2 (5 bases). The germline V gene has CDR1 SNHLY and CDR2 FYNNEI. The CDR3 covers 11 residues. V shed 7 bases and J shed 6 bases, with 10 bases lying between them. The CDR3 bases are TGTGCCAGCAATGGAGGACGCGAGCAGTACTTC. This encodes CASNGGREQYF.

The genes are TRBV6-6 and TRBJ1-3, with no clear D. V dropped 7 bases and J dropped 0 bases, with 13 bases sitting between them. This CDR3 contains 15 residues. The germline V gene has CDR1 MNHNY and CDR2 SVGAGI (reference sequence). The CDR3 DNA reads TGTGCCAGCACCCCGGGTTGGGACTCTGGAAACACCATATATTTT. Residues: CASTPGWDSGNTIYF.

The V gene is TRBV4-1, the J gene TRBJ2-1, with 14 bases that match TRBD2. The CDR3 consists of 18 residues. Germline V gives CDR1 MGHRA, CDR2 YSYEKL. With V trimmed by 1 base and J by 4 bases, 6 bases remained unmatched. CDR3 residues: CASSQVIGLAGGYNEQFF. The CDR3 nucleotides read TGCGCCAGCAGCCAAGTGATTGGACTAGCGGGAGGTTACAATGAGCAGTTCTTC.

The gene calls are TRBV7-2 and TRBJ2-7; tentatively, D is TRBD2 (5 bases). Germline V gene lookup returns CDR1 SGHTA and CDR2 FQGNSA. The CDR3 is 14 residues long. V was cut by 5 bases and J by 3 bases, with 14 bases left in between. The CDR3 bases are TGTGCCAGCAGCCTCCCGGGGAGCGGCTACGAGCAGTACTTC. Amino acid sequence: CASSLPGSGYEQYF.

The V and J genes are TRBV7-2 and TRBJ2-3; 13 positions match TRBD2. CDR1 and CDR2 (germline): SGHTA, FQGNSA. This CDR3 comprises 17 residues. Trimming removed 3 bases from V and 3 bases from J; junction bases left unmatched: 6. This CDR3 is CASSFRTSGRFTDTQYF. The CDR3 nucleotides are TGTGCCAGCAGCTTTAGGACTAGCGGGAGATTTACAGATACGCAGTATTTT.

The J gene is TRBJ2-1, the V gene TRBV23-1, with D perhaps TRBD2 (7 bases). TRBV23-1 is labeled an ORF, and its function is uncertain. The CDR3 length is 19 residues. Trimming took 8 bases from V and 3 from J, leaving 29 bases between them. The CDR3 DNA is TGCGCCAGCGGCCCGAAACAGGGACTCCCGGCTAGCGGCTACAATGAGCAGTTCTTC. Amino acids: CASGPKQGLPASGYNEQFF.

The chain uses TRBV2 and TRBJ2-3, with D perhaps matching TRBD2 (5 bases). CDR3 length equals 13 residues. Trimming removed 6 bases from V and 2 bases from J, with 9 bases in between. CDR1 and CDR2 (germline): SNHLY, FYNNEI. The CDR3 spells CASRTGYTDTQYF. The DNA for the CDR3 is TGTGCCAGCAGGACGGGATACACAGATACGCAGTATTTT.

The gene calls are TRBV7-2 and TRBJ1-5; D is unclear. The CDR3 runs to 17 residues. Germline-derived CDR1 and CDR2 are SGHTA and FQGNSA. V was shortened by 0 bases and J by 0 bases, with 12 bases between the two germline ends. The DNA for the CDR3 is TGTGCCAGCAGCTTAGCTTACGGACGGTTTAGCAATCAGCCCCAGCATTTT. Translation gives CASSLAYGRFSNQPQHF.

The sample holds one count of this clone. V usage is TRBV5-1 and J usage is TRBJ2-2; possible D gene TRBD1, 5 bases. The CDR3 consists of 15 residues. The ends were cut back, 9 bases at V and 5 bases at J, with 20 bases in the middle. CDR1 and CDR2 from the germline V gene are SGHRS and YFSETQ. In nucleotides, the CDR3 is TGCGCCACCCACCCTCAGGGTATCGGGACCGGGGAGCTGTTTTTT. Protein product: CATHPQGIGTGELFF.

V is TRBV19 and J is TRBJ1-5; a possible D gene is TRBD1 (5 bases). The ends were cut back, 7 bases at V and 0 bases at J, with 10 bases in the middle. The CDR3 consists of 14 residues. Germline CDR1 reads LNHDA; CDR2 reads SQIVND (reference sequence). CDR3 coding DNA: TGTGCCAGTAACAGCGGGGGTAGCAATCAGCCCCAGCATTTT. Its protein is CASNSGGSNQPQHF.

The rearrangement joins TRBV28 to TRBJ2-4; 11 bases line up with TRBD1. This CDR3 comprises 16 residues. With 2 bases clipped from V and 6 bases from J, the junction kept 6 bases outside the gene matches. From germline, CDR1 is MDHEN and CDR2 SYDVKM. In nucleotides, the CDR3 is TGTGCCAGCAGTTTACGACCGGACAGGGGGCGAAACATTCAGTACTTC. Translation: CASSLRPDRGRNIQYF.

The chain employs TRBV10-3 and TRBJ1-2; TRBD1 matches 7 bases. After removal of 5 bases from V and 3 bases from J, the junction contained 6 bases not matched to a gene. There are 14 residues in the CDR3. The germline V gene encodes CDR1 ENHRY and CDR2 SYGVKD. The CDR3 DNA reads TGTGCCATCAGTTCAGGGGGAGAACACTATGGCTACACCTTC. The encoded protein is CAISSGGEHYGYTF.

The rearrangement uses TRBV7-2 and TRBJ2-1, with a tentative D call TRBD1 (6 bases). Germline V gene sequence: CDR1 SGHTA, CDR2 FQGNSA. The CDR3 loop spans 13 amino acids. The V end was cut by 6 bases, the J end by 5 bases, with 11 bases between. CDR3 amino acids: CASSLQGNNEQFF. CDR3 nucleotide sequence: TGTGCCAGCAGTCTACAGGGAAACAATGAGCAGTTCTTC.

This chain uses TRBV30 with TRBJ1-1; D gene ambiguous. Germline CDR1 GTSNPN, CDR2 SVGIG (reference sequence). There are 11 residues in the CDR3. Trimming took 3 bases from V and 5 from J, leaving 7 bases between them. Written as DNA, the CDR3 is TGTGCCTGGAGATTCGAAACTGAAGCTTTCTTT. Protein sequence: CAWRFETEAFF.

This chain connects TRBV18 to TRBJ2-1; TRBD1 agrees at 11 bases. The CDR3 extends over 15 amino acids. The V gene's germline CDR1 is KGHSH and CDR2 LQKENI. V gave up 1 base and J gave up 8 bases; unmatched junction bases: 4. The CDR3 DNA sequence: TGTGCCAGCTCACCACGGACAGGGGGCAGGGATGAGCAGTTCTTC. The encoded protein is CASSPRTGGRDEQFF.

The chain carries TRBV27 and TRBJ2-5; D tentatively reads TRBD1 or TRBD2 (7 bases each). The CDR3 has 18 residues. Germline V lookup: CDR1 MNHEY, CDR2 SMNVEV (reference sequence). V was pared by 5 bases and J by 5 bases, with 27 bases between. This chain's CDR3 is CASSPHRGGGGSGETQYF. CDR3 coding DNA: TGTGCCAGCAGTCCCCACAGGGGAGGTGGCGGGAGCGGGGAGACCCAGTACTTC.

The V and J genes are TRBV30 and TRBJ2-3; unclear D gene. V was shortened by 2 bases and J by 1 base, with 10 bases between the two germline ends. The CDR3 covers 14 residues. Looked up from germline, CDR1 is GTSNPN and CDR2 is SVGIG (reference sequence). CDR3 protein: CAWSPWAGTDTQYF. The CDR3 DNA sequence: TGTGCCTGGAGTCCCTGGGCGGGCACAGATACGCAGTATTTT.

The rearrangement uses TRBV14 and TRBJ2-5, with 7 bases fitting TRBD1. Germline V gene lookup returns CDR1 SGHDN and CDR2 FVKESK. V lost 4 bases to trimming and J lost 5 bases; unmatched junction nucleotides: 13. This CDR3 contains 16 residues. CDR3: CASSRPRYRGPETQYF. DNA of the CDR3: TGTGCCAGCAGCCGACCAAGATATAGGGGGCCGGAGACCCAGTACTTC.

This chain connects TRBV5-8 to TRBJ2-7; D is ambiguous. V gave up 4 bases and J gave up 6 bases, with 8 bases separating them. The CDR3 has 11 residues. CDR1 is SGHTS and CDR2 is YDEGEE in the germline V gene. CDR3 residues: CASSRYGEQYF. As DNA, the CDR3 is TGTGCCAGCAGCCGATACGGCGAGCAGTACTTC.

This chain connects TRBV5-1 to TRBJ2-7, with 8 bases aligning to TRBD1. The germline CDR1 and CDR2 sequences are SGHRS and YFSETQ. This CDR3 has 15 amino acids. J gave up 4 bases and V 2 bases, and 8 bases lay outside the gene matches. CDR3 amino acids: CASSLTTGGRYEQYF. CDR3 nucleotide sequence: TGCGCCAGCAGCTTAACCACAGGGGGGAGGTACGAGCAGTACTTC.